This TCR beta chain was identified during a study of T cell responses to AZD1222 COVID-19 vaccine. Study at large: Second-dose timings of about 4 or about 12 weeks were pooled. Findings and caveats of the study: Seropositive AZD1222 recipients at baseline numbered only six or seven. Sampled repertoires all dated from after the peak T cell response. Compared with day 0, the breadth and depth of the Spike-specific TCR repertoire rose significantly after two doses of AZD1222.

The CDR3 runs to 16 residues. V was cut by 2 bases and J by 1 base, with 10 bases left in between. The germline CDR1 and CDR2 sequences are SGHRS and YFSETQ. About this clone itself: Its specificity is not known.

TCRdb's table, derived via immunoSEQ multiplex PCR, lists solely in-frame clones and lacks some. Seen here are around 120,000 clones, approximately 85% observed once, and the top ten hold under 2%. This chain uses TRBV5-1 with TRBJ1-6, with unresolved D. The sample here was peripheral blood, taken on day 0 of AZD1222 vaccination. The origin of this receptor is an adult in good health. The CDR3 region is CASSFSRDSYNSPLHF. The CDR3 nucleotides read TGCGCCAGCAGCTTTAGTCGGGATTCCTATAATTCACCCCTCCACTTT.